This T cell receptor (beta chain) was retrieved from a study of T cells in Graves' hyperthyroidism and ophthalmopathy (dated 2019 in TCRdb). Turning to the overall study: Peripheral blood samples were taken at the time of initial diagnosis, prior to any treatment. To identify distinguishing TCR V-J signatures, a discovery cohort of some 100 patients was used, comprising 43 with Graves' ophthalmopathy and some 60 with stable Graves' hyperthyroidism. An independent validation cohort of around 19 hyperthyroidism patients and 17 patients who later progressed to ophthalmopathy tested prospective prediction of ophthalmopathy. The roughly 100 discovery patients were randomly divided into training and test sets at a 7:3 ratio. The study also compared thyroid tissue and blood T-cell repertoires from about six Graves' hyperthyroidism patients. After sampling, hyperthyroidism patients received methimazole starting at 30 mg daily, and ophthalmopathy patients received high-dose intravenous methylprednisolone. According to the paper, TCR Vbeta CDR3 sequencing was carried out on about 140 peripheral blood samples, which came from some 41 ophthalmopathy, 75 to 80 hyperthyroidism and 17 progressor patients.

From cysteine to phenylalanine, the CDR3 is 13 amino acids long. CDR3 DNA is the only sequence kept; it has 39 bases, read in frame from the first base. V gives up 2 bases and J gives up 5 bases, and the segment between their germline ends measures 13 bases. From a lookup of the germline V gene (reference sequence), CDR1 and CDR2 are GTSNPN and SVGIG. Paper-wide results and their limitations: In validation, the model predicted progression to ophthalmopathy with roughly 66% sensitivity and 72% to 85% specificity, a median of 6.5 months before onset. Blood samples also contained most of the expanded thyroid clonotypes (frequency above 0.001), which suggests that blood repertoires may reflect thyroid immune responses. Sample size was not statistically predetermined, and investigators were not blinded to group allocation. A model built on a 13 V-J signature distinguished ophthalmopathy from stable hyperthyroidism, reaching roughly 88% sensitivity and under 84% specificity in cross-validation and 80%/75% in testing.

The TCR beta CDR3 regions were amplified from RNA transcripts. For the first round of RT-PCR on the TCR CDR3, the HTBI primer set was used together with the Qiagen OneStep RT-PCR kit. The libraries were constructed in a second round of multiplex PCR and then size-selected and purified. The libraries were sequenced on an Illumina HiSeq2000 using paired-end 100 bp reads. Under the source paper's analysis protocol: Raw data were processed with SOAPnuke, discarding reads with adapters, uncalled bases, mean Phred below 15, or no exact constant-primer or identifier match. COPE v1.2.5 was used to merge high-quality paired reads, and clonotypes were defined as unique nucleotide sequences. MiTCR v1.1 was used to align the clonotypes against IMGT TRBV, TRBD and TRBJ reference segments. Analysis was restricted to V-J combinations with a frequency above 0.0001, which covered 99.2% of repertoires. A TCS score was defined as the ratio of F50 (clonal expansion) to E x V (chaos), with BLOSUM62-based TCRdist applied between CDR3 peptides within each V-J. Welch's t-statistics and random forest reduced some 510 V-J features to 13, which were used in a naive Bayes classifier (R e1071). Using fastp at Q25 and MiXCR, TCRdb reprocessed the public reads and kept productive beta chains. Rows merge per CDR3 protein into single entries with the most common DNA and genes. TCRdb's processing, not the authors', yielded these V and J calls. For this sample there are about 410,000 distinct CDR3 sequences; approximately 15% appear just once. 20% of the sample is taken by the ten largest.

The table lists this clonotype with many counts. The antigen it binds to is not known. No quality values exist for individual bases; no much larger clone is one base distant. Ophthalmopathy patients had moderately to severely active disease, with a Clinical Activity Score of 3 or more, a NOSPECS grade of 4 or more, and a disease duration of less than 3 months. The study excluded patients with uncontrolled infections, other autoimmune diseases, pregnancy or lactation. Diagnoses relied on clinical symptoms, serum thyroxine and TRAb, thyroid ultrasound and orbital computed tomography. Ficoll-Paque density gradient centrifugation was used to isolate PBMCs from around 10 ml of fresh peripheral blood. Total RNA was extracted using Trizol reagent, and RNA quality was assessed on an Agilent 2100 Bioanalyzer.

The TCR was taken from a woman in her 30s with Graves' ophthalmopathy. The sample consisted of blood. This receptor chain uses TRBV30 and TRBJ2-7, with the D gene call left open. The nucleotide sequence reads as follows: TGTGCCTGGAGTCGGTGGGCGCGGAACGAGCAGTACTTC. This gives the protein CAWSRWARNEQYF.